These 28 T cell receptor beta chains were sequenced from one sample in a study of human T cells and chemical hapten exposure. TCRdb called the RACE reads again in MiXCR, with one record for every CDR3 protein. Of approximately 110,000 distinct CDR3 sequences listed, less than 40% were seen once; the top ten hold roughly 2.6%. Time point of the sample: patch test 3, about 24 weeks after DPC sensitization. Treatment: therapeutic diphenylcyclopropenone sensitization with weekly scalp DPC. The sequencing used whole blood, collected in connection with sensitization to the hapten diphenylcyclopropenone (DPC). These receptor sequences come from a man aged 35-49 years with alopecia areata. Some clones in this sample may be carry-over from other donors' samples.

The chain is built from TRBV29-1 and TRBJ2-2; D unclear. The CDR3 is 12 amino acids. Trimming stripped 6 bases from V and 5 bases from J, with 10 bases between. Looked up from germline, CDR1 is SQVTM and CDR2 is ANQGSEA. Here the CDR3 reads CSVGRTTGELFF. For the CDR3, the DNA is TGCAGCGTGGGTCGAACTACCGGGGAGCTGTTTTTT.

The J gene is TRBJ2-3, the V gene TRBV2; no clear D gene. Trimming stripped 4 bases from V and 0 bases from J, with 23 bases between. The CDR3 extends over 19 amino acids. The germline gives CDR1 SNHLY, CDR2 FYNNEI. CDR3 nucleotide sequence: TGTGCCAGCAGTGTACCTACTCAGTTTCCCTCGACTAGCACAGATACGCAGTATTTT. Translation: CASSVPTQFPSTSTDTQYF.

The chain is built from TRBV14 and TRBJ2-5; TRBD2 might be the D (5 bases). The CDR3 contains 16 residues. Germline CDR1 SGHDN, CDR2 FVKESK. The V end was cut by 2 bases, the J end by 5 bases, with 18 bases between. CDR3 in DNA: TGTGCCAGCAGCCAAATGGCAGAGGGAGAACTCGAGACCCAGTACTTC. Amino acid sequence: CASSQMAEGELETQYF.

The gene calls are TRBV6-2 or TRBV6-3 and TRBJ2-7; D may be TRBD2 (7 bases). V was shortened by 6 bases and J by 5 bases, with 17 bases between the two germline ends. Germline V gene data show CDR1 as MNHEY and CDR2 as SVGEGT. The CDR3 consists of 14 residues. DNA for the CDR3: TGTGCCAGCAGCACTTGGGGGGGCGTAGACGAGCAGTACGTC. This gives the protein CASSTWGGVDEQYV.

This clonotype has just a few counts. The J gene is TRBJ1-4, the V gene TRBV6-6, with 11 positions matching TRBD1. The CDR3 runs 15 residues. CDR1 and CDR2 from the germline V gene are MNHNY and SVGAGI (reference sequence). V shed 2 bases and J 12 bases; nucleotides not matched to a gene: 8. CDR3 amino acids: CASSYRTGGNAELFF. The DNA of the CDR3 is TGTGCCAGCAGTTACAGGACAGGGGGCAACGCGGAACTGTTTTTT.

Only a few counts were recorded for this clonotype. J is TRBJ2-3 and V is TRBV6-6, with D unclear. In germline, CDR1 is MNHNY, CDR2 SVGAGI (reference sequence). CDR3 size: 16 residues. Trimming shortened V by 4 bases and J by 0 bases, and 14 bases separated the two germline ends. Written as DNA, the CDR3 is TGTGCCAGCAGTTTTGGCGAGCCTACTAGCACAGATACGCAGTATTTT. Protein sequence: CASSFGEPTSTDTQYF.

At least ten counts were recorded for this clonotype. The rearrangement links TRBV29-1 to TRBJ2-7, with D perhaps TRBD1 (5 bases). In germline, CDR1 is SQVTM, CDR2 ANQGSEA. The V end lost 3 bases, the J end lost 7 bases, and 16 bases lay between the germline ends. The CDR3 has 13 residues. DNA of the CDR3: TGCAGCGTTGATTCCCCAGGGATGGGGGAGCAGTACTTC. This codes for CSVDSPGMGEQYF.

The rearrangement joins TRBV5-5 to TRBJ2-3, with 10 bases fitting TRBD2. The germline V gene encodes CDR1 SGHKS and CDR2 YYEKEE (reference sequence). The CDR3 runs 17 residues. The ends lost 4 bases at V and 7 bases at J; junction bases unmatched: 15. The CDR3 region has the DNA TGTGCCAGCAGCCTGCTACAGGACACTAGCGGGATGTATACGCAGTATTTT. Translated: CASSLLQDTSGMYTQYF.

The CDR3 reads CASSPPPGLSGYTF. DNA for the CDR3: TGTGCCAGCAGTCCTCCGCCAGGGCTTAGTGGCTACACCTTC. The chain is built from TRBV28 and TRBJ1-2, with D tentatively TRBD1 (5 bases). Germline V CDR1 and CDR2: MDHEN, SYDVKM. The CDR3 sequence is 14 residues long. Between the trimmed V and J ends, which lost 5 bases and 7 bases, there was a span of 17 bases.

The V call is TRBV10-3, the J call TRBJ2-5; D is uncertain. This CDR3 comprises 15 residues. Trimming cost V 3 bases and J 0 bases, with 11 bases left between them. The V gene's germline CDR1 is ENHRY and CDR2 SYGVKD. The CDR3 region is CAISDVRRYQETQYF. The CDR3 DNA is TGTGCCATCAGTGACGTCAGACGGTACCAAGAGACCCAGTACTTC.

This clonotype was counted between two and nine times. This chain connects TRBV6-2 or TRBV6-3 to TRBJ2-7, with 9 bases that match TRBD2. The CDR3 is 15 residues long. CDR1 and CDR2 from the germline V gene are MNHEY and SVGEGT. Unmatched junction bases numbered 8, after V lost 6 bases and J lost 2 bases. CDR3 sequence: CASSSSGVKTYEQYF. CDR3 nucleotide sequence: TGTGCCAGCAGCTCTAGCGGGGTGAAAACCTACGAGCAGTACTTC.

This clonotype came up a few times. This chain joins TRBV27 and TRBJ1-6; TRBD1 might be the D (5 bases). The CDR3 spans 14 residues. Trimming left V 3 bases short and J 8 bases short, with 11 bases between. The germline CDR1 and CDR2 sequences are MNHEY and SMNVEV (reference sequence). As DNA, the CDR3 is TGTGCCAGCAGTTTTCTGGGACGAGATTCACCCCTCCACTTT. As protein: CASSFLGRDSPLHF.

The CDR3 bases are TGCGCCAGCAGCCAAGATCCAGGGAATTTGGAGACCCAGTACTTC. Residues: CASSQDPGNLETQYF. The chain links TRBV4-1 to TRBJ2-5; D might be TRBD1 (5 bases). Trimming took 0 bases from V and 5 from J, leaving 13 bases between them. The CDR3 runs to 15 residues. Germline CDR1 is MGHRA and CDR2 is YSYEKL.

Worth noting for this clonotype: Because the CDR3 is missing its conserved closing phenylalanine or tryptophan, this is likely a read error. Because the CDR3's place on the DNA is in doubt, the DNA is left out and the CDR3 is given as listed by TCRdb. The V and J genes are TRBV20-1 and TRBJ1-2; TRBD1, the D gene given by the table, was not confirmed from the DNA. The CDR3 region is 12 residues in length, termini included. CDR1 and CDR2 from the germline V gene are DFQATT and SNEGSKA (reference sequence). The CDR3 here is CSARKPAGTAEL.

The rearrangement uses TRBV14 and TRBJ2-1; perhaps TRBD2 as D (6 bases). Between the trimmed V and J ends, which lost 4 bases and 0 bases, there was a span of 10 bases. The CDR3 runs to 15 residues. Germline CDR1 SGHDN, CDR2 FVKESK. The CDR3 DNA reads TGTGCCAGCAGCCGGGGGGTGAGCTCCTACAATGAGCAGTTCTTC. Translating gives CASSRGVSSYNEQFF.

This clonotype was counted a few times. The chain is built from TRBV20-1 and TRBJ2-3, with D perhaps matching TRBD2 (5 bases). This CDR3 spans 15 amino acids. Trimming left V 1 base short and J 1 base short, with 12 bases between. Germline V gene data show CDR1 as DFQATT and CDR2 as SNEGSKA (reference sequence). The CDR3 DNA follows: TGCAGTGCTAGAGGGCCCATTAGCGGCACAGATACGCAGTATTTT. This translates into CSARGPISGTDTQYF.

This chain links TRBV20-1 with TRBJ2-3; TRBD2 might be the D (5 bases). The germline V gene encodes CDR1 DFQATT and CDR2 SNEGSKA (reference sequence). The CDR3 loop spans 12 amino acids. The V end lost 2 bases, the J end lost 12 bases, and 15 bases lay between the germline ends. CDR3 protein: CSARRRGLEQYF. For the CDR3, the DNA is TGCAGTGCTAGACGGCGCGGGCTTGAACAGTATTTT.

The chain joins TRBV6-6 to TRBJ1-1; tentative D call: TRBD1 (6 bases). Germline V gene data show CDR1 as MNHNY and CDR2 as SVGAGI (reference sequence). V lost 5 bases, J lost 4 bases, and 14 bases lay in between. The CDR3 is made up of 14 amino acids. The CDR3 region has the DNA TGTGCCAGCAGTAACCCAGGGGCCGGCACTGAAGCTTTCTTT. This codes for CASSNPGAGTEAFF.

The sample holds a few counts of this clonotype. V gene TRBV7-2 combines with J gene TRBJ1-5; D is unclear. The CDR3 totals 14 residues. Per the germline V gene, CDR1 is SGHTA and CDR2 is FQGNSA. The V and J ends lost 1 base and 4 bases respectively, with 8 bases between them. The CDR3 DNA is TGTGCCAGCAGCTTAGGGATCCTAAATCAGCCCCAGCATTTT. It is translated as CASSLGILNQPQHF. Using reference TRBV7-2 and TRBJ1-5 for the parts outside the CDR3, the full variable domain is GAGVSQSPSNKVTEKGKDVELRCDPISGHTALYWYRQSLGQGLEFLIYFQGNSAPDKSGLPSDRFSAERTGGSVSTLTIQRTQQEDSAVYLCASSLGILNQPQHFGDGTRLSIL.

This clonotype has more than one count but fewer than ten. V gene TRBV7-9 combines with J gene TRBJ2-7; D gene uncertain. Between the trimmed V and J ends, which lost 2 bases and 6 bases, there was a span of 8 bases. This CDR3 has 12 residues. The germline CDR1 and CDR2 sequences are SEHNR and FQNEAQ (reference sequence). The CDR3, as DNA: TGTGCCAGCAGCTTAACTGGCACCGAGCAGTACTTC. This sequence encodes CASSLTGTEQYF.

This chain links TRBV7-8 with TRBJ2-1; D gene uncertain. CDR1 and CDR2 (germline): SGHVS, FQNEAQ. V was cut by 0 bases and J by 12 bases, with 12 bases left in between. The CDR3 totals 13 residues. The CDR3 DNA reads as TGTGCCAGCAGCTTAGCTCGTCCGGACCCGCAGTTCTTC. Encoded protein: CASSLARPDPQFF.

This CDR3 is CASSQVEGGSEAFF. CDR3 coding DNA: TGTGCCAGCAGCCAAGTTGAGGGGGGGAGTGAAGCTTTCTTT. The chain combines TRBV3-1 with TRBJ1-1, with D possibly matching TRBD1 (6 bases). The germline gives CDR1 LGHDT, CDR2 YNNKEL (reference sequence). There are 14 residues in the CDR3. V gave up 1 base and J gave up 7 bases, with 13 bases separating them.

The chain is built from TRBV10-3 and TRBJ2-1, with unresolved D. Trimming took 9 bases from V and 3 from J, leaving 12 bases between them. Germline V gene lookup returns CDR1 ENHRY and CDR2 SYGVKD. The CDR3 has 13 amino acids. CDR3 in DNA: TGTGCCATATGCCCGGAGAACTACAATGAGCAGTTCTTC. Protein sequence: CAICPENYNEQFF.

V and J are TRBV12-3 or TRBV12-4 and TRBJ2-1, with D hard to call. The length of the CDR3 is 13 residues. Trimming shortened V by 6 bases and J by 9 bases, and 15 bases separated the two germline ends. As DNA, the CDR3 is TGTGCCAGCAGGCTGACGCCGTTTAGTGAGCAGTTCTTC. It translates to CASRLTPFSEQFF.

The V and J genes are TRBV5-4 and TRBJ2-5; the D gene is possibly TRBD2 (7 bases). Germline assignment: CDR1 SGHNT and CDR2 YYREEE (reference sequence). V lost 3 bases, J lost 9 bases, and 18 bases lay in between. The CDR3 sequence is 14 residues long. The CDR3 DNA reads TGTGCCAGCAGCTCGCGAGGGGGGGAAGGGGCCCAGTACTTC. Amino acid sequence: CASSSRGGEGAQYF.

The V gene is TRBV3-1, the J gene TRBJ2-2; 9 bases are a match to TRBD1. The CDR3 is 16 residues long. Germline loops: CDR1 LGHDT, CDR2 YNNKEL (reference sequence). Trimming removed 0 bases from V and 7 bases from J; junction bases left unmatched: 6. The CDR3 protein is CASSQEGQGRNGELFF. The CDR3 nucleotides read TGTGCCAGCAGCCAAGAGGGACAGGGAAGAAACGGGGAGCTGTTTTTT.

Only a few counts were recorded for this clonotype. The rearrangement links TRBV6-2 or TRBV6-3 to TRBJ2-7; D perhaps matches TRBD1 (5 bases). Trimming took 8 bases from V and 0 from J, leaving 8 bases between them. This CDR3 is 12 amino acids long. The germline CDR1 and CDR2 sequences are MNHEY and SVGEGT. The CDR3 reads CASGAHSYEQYV. In DNA, the CDR3 is TGTGCCAGCGGGGCACACTCCTACGAGCAGTACGTC.

This clonotype turned up a few times. The genes are TRBV18 and TRBJ1-4, with D uncertain. CDR1 is KGHSH, CDR2 LQKENI, per germline. V dropped 5 bases and J dropped 3 bases, with 10 bases sitting between them. There are 14 residues in the CDR3. The CDR3 DNA sequence: TGTGCCAGCTCAGAGGGAACGGCTAATGAAAAACTGTTTTTT. Protein: CASSEGTANEKLFF.